This is a list of T cell receptor beta chains from one sample in a study of OX40 agonist ivuxolimab in advanced cancers. TCRdb's table, derived via immunoSEQ multiplex PCR, lists solely in-frame clones and lacks some. The sample shows 75,000 to 100,000 clones, roughly nine tenths of them seen only once. The sample here was CD4+ or CD8+ T cells sorted from blood, taken in a trial of the OX40 agonist ivuxolimab. These receptors all come from an adult with an advanced solid tumor such as melanoma, head and neck, liver or kidney cancer. CDR3s include the opening cysteine and the closing phenylalanine or tryptophan. The order of the fields is clone size, D gene, J gene, V gene, CDR3 DNA, CDR3 protein. D genes are given only for firm matches. Size is stated for part of the rows, as once, few or many counts, or as a class when the clone is expanded.

>NA|NA|TRBJ1-1|TRBV6-1
TGTGCCAGCAGTGAAGACACAGATCTCGAAGCTTTCTTT
CASSEDTDLEAFF
>NA|TRBD2|TRBJ2-7|TRBV5-5
TGTGCCAGCAGTACCTCGGCGGGAGGGTACTACGAGCAGTACTTC
CASSTSAGGYYEQYF
>NA|TRBD1|TRBJ1-2|TRBV7-9
TGTGCCAGCAGCTTAGACGTGACAGGGCACTATGGCTACACCTTC
CASSLDVTGHYGYTF
>NA|NA|TRBJ2-1|TRBV14
TGTGCCAGCAGCCAACAGTCCTACAATGAGCAGTTCTTC
CASSQQSYNEQFF
>NA|TRBD2|TRBJ2-1|TRBV6-1
TGTGCCAGCAGTGAAGTGCGGGAGAGGTACAATGAGCAGTTCTTC
CASSEVRERYNEQFF
>once|NA|TRBJ2-3|TRBV30
TGTGCCTGGAGGACACAGGGAGCAGATACGCAGTATTTT
CAWRTQGADTQYF
>NA|NA|TRBJ2-3|TRBV23-1
TGCGCCAGCAGTCAGTCAACAGGGACTAGCACAGATACGCAGTATTTT
CASSQSTGTSTDTQYF
>NA|TRBD2|TRBJ2-3|TRBV7-2
TGTGCCAGCAGCCCGATCGGACTAGCGGGCACAGATACGCAGTATTTT
CASSPIGLAGTDTQYF
>once|NA|TRBJ2-7|TRBV19
TGTGCCACGAGCGGAGACACCTACGAGCAGTACTTC
CATSGDTYEQYF
>NA|NA|TRBJ2-7|TRBV6-5
TGTGCCAGCAGACAAGCGGGTTCCTACGAGCAGTACTTC
CASRQAGSYEQYF
>NA|TRBD1|TRBJ2-7|TRBV19
TGTGCCAGTAGAAAGTCAGGGGGAAAGCCCTACGAGCAGTACTTC
CASRKSGGKPYEQYF
>few|NA|TRBJ1-3|TRBV6-1
TGTGCCAGCAGTGAACCAGGGGTGGGAGGAAACACCATATATTTT
CASSEPGVGGNTIYF
>NA|NA|TRBJ1-1|TRBV15
TGTGCCACCAGCAGAGATAAGGGGACTGAAGCTTTCTTT
CATSRDKGTEAFF
>NA|NA|TRBJ1-1|TRBV4-2
TGTGCCAGCAGCCAAGAGGGAGGGCTCGCTGAAGCTTTCTTT
CASSQEGGLAEAFF
>once|TRBD1|TRBJ1-5|TRBV7-9
TGTGCCAGCAGCTTAGCGACAGGGGGGCAGCCCCAGCATTTT
CASSLATGGQPQHF
>NA|NA|TRBJ2-1|TRBV28
TGTGCCAGCAGAGCCGAAAGGGGAACATACAATGAGCAGTTCTTC
CASRAERGTYNEQFF
>NA|NA|TRBJ2-2|TRBV4-3
TGCGCCAGCAGCCAAGGAGGGCCGGGTGTCGCCGGGGAGCTGTTTTTT
CASSQGGPGVAGELFF
>once|TRBD1|TRBJ1-5|TRBV27
TGTGCCAGCAGGGGGACAGGGGCCCGGAATCAGCCCCAGCATTTT
CASRGTGARNQPQHF
>NA|NA|TRBJ2-2|TRBV6-1
TGTGCCAGCGGGGATTCGGGACAAGGGACCGGGGAGCTGTTTTTT
CASGDSGQGTGELFF
>NA|NA|TRBJ2-5|TRBV7-8
TGTGCCAGCAGCTTAGACAAAACAGGGAGGATTGCGAAGACCCAGTACTTC
CASSLDKTGRIAKTQYF
>NA|NA|TRBJ1-5|TRBV28
TGTGCCAGCAGTTCCCAGAGGTTGAGCAATCAGCCCCAGCATTTT
CASSSQRLSNQPQHF
>once|TRBD2|TRBJ2-1|TRBV9
TGTGCCAGCAGCGTTAGCGGGGGTGGCTACAATGAGCAGTTCTTC
CASSVSGGGYNEQFF
>NA|NA|TRBJ2-7|TRBV6-6
TGTGCCACCACCGGACTGGCCGAGCAGTACTTC
CATTGLAEQYF
>NA|NA|TRBJ1-4|TRBV2
TGTGCCAGCAGTGATCCGGGGGGGAATGAAAAACTGTTTTTT
CASSDPGGNEKLFF
>NA|NA|TRBJ1-4|TRBV5-1
TGCGCCAGCAGCCAAGCCGGGACTGCGGGGGAAAAACTGTTTTTT
CASSQAGTAGEKLFF
>NA|NA|TRBJ2-3|TRBV7-9
TGTGCCAGCAGCTTCACGGGGCAAGGCACAGATACGCAGTATTTT
CASSFTGQGTDTQYF
>NA|NA|TRBJ2-7|TRBV18
TGTGCCAGCTCACCTCAGGGACAAGCGGGGAGCTCCTACGAGCAGTACTTC
CASSPQGQAGSSYEQYF
>NA|NA|TRBJ2-2|TRBV11-1
TGTGCCAGCAGCTTAGGAGCAGCCGGGTGGAGAAACACCGGGGAGCTGTTTTTT
CASSLGAAGWRNTGELFF
>NA|NA|TRBJ1-2|TRBV4-3
TGCGCCAGCAGCCAAGGTTCAGGGTCTTATGGCTACACCTTC
CASSQGSGSYGYTF
>NA|NA|TRBJ2-7|TRBV7-8
TGTGCCAGCAGCTTAGAGTCGCTTAGCGAGCAGTACTTC
CASSLESLSEQYF
>NA|TRBD1|TRBJ1-5|TRBV2
TGTGCCAGCAGGGCCCGGGACAGGGGTACAGTTAACAATCAGCCCCAGCATTTT
CASRARDRGTVNNQPQHF
>NA|NA|TRBJ2-1|TRBV7-9
TGTGCCAGCAGCTTAGAGAGACAGCGGGCCAACAATGAGCAGTTCTTC
CASSLERQRANNEQFF
>NA|TRBD2|TRBJ2-2|TRBV4-2
TGTGCCAGCAGCCAAGATGTAGTAGCGGGGTCCACCGGGGAGCTGTTTTTT
CASSQDVVAGSTGELFF
>NA|NA|TRBJ1-1|TRBV5-7
TGTGCCAGCAGCTTGGAGGCAGGGGAATACATGAACACTGAAGCTTTCTTT
CASSLEAGEYMNTEAFF
>NA|TRBD2|TRBJ2-1|TRBV28
TGTGCCAGCAGTGGGTCTTGGACTAGCGGGGTCTCCTACAATGAGCAGTTCTTC
CASSGSWTSGVSYNEQFF
>NA|NA|TRBJ1-4|TRBV11-2
TGTGCCAGCAGCTTAAGTTCGACAGGTTTGGTTGAAAAACTGTTTTTT
CASSLSSTGLVEKLFF
>NA|NA|TRBJ1-4|TRBV2
TGTGCCAGCAGGTGGCCGGGAACTAATGAAAAACTGTTTTTT
CASRWPGTNEKLFF
>NA|TRBD2|TRBJ2-1|TRBV18
TGTGCCAGCTCACCCGGGCTAGCGGGAACGCATGAGCAGTTCTTC
CASSPGLAGTHEQFF
>NA|TRBD1|TRBJ2-3|TRBV7-9
TGTGCCAGCAGCCGATTTTTGACAGGGTACACAGATACGCAGTATTTT
CASSRFLTGYTDTQYF
>NA|TRBD1|TRBJ2-7|TRBV28
TGTGCCAGCAGACGGACAGGGGATGTGTACGAGCAGTACTTC
CASRRTGDVYEQYF
>NA|NA|TRBJ2-7|TRBV6-6
TGTGCCACTAGGGACACAAACTACGAGCAGTACTTC
CATRDTNYEQYF
>once|NA|TRBJ2-7|TRBV15
TGTGCCACCAGCAGAGCCGGGACGCTGCAAACCTACGAGCAGTACTTC
CATSRAGTLQTYEQYF
>once|NA|TRBJ2-7|TRBV6-5
TGTGCCAGCAGTTACTCGGGAGCGGTCGAGCAGTACTTC
CASSYSGAVEQYF
>NA|NA|TRBJ1-1|TRBV20-1
TGCAGTCCCGGGAACACTGAAGCTTTCTTT
CSPGNTEAFF
>NA|TRBD1|TRBJ1-2|TRBV29-1
TGCAGCGTTGGGCACAGGGGGTTGGTTTACGGCTACACCTTC
CSVGHRGLVYGYTF
>NA|NA|TRBJ2-2|TRBV19
TGTGCCAGTTCCAGTAGAGTTCCTTTAAACACCGGGGAGCTGTTTTTT
CASSSRVPLNTGELFF
>NA|NA|TRBJ2-4|TRBV18
TGTGCCAGCTCACCGAGCTACCGATCATCGGACATTCAGTACTTC
CASSPSYRSSDIQYF
>NA|NA|TRBJ2-3|TRBV7-9
TGTGCCAGCAGCTTACGGTCGACAGGCACAGATACGCAGTATTTT
CASSLRSTGTDTQYF
>NA|NA|TRBJ1-1|TRBV4-1
TGCGCCAGCAGCCTCACTGCGGGGAGGGAAAACACTGAAGCTTTCTTT
CASSLTAGRENTEAFF
>NA|NA|TRBJ2-5|TRBV2
TGTGCCAGCAGCGGGGACCTTGGGGGCCAGTACTTC
CASSGDLGGQYF
>NA|NA|TRBJ1-4|TRBV5-1
TGCGCCAGCAGCTTCGGGGGCAGTAATGAAAAACTGTTTTTT
CASSFGGSNEKLFF
>once|NA|TRBJ2-3|TRBV20-1
TGCAGTTTCGGCACAGATACGCAGTATTTT
CSFGTDTQYF
>NA|TRBD2|TRBJ2-7|TRBV10-3
TGTGCCATCAGTCGGGGACTAGCGGGAGACGAGCAGTACTTC
CAISRGLAGDEQYF